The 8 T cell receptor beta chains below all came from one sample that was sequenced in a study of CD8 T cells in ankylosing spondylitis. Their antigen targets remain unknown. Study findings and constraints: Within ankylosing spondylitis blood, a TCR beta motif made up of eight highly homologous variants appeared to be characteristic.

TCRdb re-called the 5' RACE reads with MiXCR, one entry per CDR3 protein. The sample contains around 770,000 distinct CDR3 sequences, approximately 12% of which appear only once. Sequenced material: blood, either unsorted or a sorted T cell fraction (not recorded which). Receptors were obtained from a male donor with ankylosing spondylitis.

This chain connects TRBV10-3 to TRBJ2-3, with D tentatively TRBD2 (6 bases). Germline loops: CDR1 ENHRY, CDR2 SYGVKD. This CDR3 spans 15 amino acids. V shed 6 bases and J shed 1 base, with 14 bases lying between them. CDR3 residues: CAISRIAEGTDTQYF. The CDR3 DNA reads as TGTGCCATCAGCCGTATAGCGGAAGGCACAGATACGCAGTATTTT.

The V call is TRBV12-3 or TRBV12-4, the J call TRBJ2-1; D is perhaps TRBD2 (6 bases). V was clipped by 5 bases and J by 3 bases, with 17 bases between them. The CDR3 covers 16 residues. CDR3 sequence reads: CASSPNVAGLYNEQFF. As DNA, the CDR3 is TGTGCCAGCAGTCCAAATGTGGCGGGGCTCTACAATGAGCAGTTCTTC.

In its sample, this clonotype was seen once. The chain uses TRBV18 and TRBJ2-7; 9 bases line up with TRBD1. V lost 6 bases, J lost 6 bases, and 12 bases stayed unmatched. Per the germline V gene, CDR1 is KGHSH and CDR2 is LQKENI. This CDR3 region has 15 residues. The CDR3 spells CASSAGTGSPAEQYF. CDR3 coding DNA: TGTGCCAGCTCTGCCGGGACAGGGAGTCCTGCCGAGCAGTACTTC.

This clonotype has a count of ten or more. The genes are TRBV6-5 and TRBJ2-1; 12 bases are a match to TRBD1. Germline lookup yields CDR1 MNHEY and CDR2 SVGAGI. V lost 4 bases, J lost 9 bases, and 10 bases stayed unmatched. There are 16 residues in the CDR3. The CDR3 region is CASSSGGQGALSEQFF. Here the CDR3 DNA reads TGTGCCAGCAGTTCAGGGGGACAGGGGGCGTTAAGTGAGCAGTTCTTC.

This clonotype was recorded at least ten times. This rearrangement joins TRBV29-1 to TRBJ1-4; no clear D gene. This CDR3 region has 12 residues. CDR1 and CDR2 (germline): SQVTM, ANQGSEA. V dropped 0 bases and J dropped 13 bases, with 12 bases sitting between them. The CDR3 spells CSVEDGRMTLFF. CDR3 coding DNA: TGCAGCGTTGAAGACGGCCGAATGACACTGTTTTTT.

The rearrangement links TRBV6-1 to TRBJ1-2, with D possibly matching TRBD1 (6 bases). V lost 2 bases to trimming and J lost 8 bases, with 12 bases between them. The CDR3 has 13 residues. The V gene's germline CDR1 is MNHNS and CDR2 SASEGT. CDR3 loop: CASSEYRAWGYTF. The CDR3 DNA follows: TGTGCCAGCAGTGAATACAGGGCCTGGGGCTACACCTTC.

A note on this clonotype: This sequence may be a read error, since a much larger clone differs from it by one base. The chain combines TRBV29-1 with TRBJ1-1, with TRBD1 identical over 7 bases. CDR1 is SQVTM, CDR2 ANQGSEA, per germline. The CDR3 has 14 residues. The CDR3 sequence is CSVERGQVGTEPFF. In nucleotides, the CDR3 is TGCAGCGTTGAAAGAGGACAGGTGGGCACTGAACCTTTCTTT.

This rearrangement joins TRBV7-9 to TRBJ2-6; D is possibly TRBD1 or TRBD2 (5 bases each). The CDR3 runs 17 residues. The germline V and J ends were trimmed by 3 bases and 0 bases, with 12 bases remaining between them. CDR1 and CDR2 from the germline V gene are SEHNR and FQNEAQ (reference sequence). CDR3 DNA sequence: TGTGCCAGCAGCTTTCCGGGACCAACCTCTGGGGCCAACGTCCTGACTTTC. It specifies CASSFPGPTSGANVLTF.